These T cell receptor beta chains were read from a single sample in a study of blood T cell repertoires in COVID-19. Sequencing was performed with immunoSEQ multiplex PCR; in TCRdb, only in-frame clones are kept and a portion is missing. The repertoire holds approximately 210,000 clones, with roughly 83% as singletons. The sample comprised peripheral blood. The source of these receptors is a woman in her 70s with active or convalescent COVID-19. Both conserved end residues are part of each CDR3. Fields, in order: J gene, V gene, D gene, clone size, CDR3 length, CDR3 DNA, CDR3 protein. D genes are given only for firm matches. Clone size is stated in some rows and not others, as once, few, many or a class when expanded.

TRBJ2-1 | TRBV7-6 | - | - | 13 | TGTGCCAGCAGCTCGGCGGTTGTCAATGAGCAGTTCTTC | CASSSAVVNEQFF
TRBJ2-6 | TRBV19 | TRBD1 | - | 18 | TGTGCCAGTTTCTCTCGGGACAGGGGGATCCCTGGGGCCAACGTCCTGACTTTC | CASFSRDRGIPGANVLTF
TRBJ2-6 | TRBV7-6 | TRBD2 | few | 17 | TGTGCCAGCAGCCAACTCTGGGGGGGGACTGGGGCCAACGTCCTGACTTTC | CASSQLWGGTGANVLTF
TRBJ2-1 | TRBV18 | TRBD2 | - | 15 | TGTGCCAGCTCACCAAGGCTAGCGGGAAAGAATGAGCAGTTCTTC | CASSPRLAGKNEQFF
TRBJ2-7 | TRBV5-1 | TRBD2 | - | 14 | TGCGCCAGCAGCTCCCTTAGCGGGGGGCCCGAGCAGTACTTC | CASSSLSGGPEQYF
TRBJ2-7 | TRBV9 | - | - | 14 | TGTGCCAGCAGCGTAGGGTTGGGGGGCTACGAGCAGTACTTC | CASSVGLGGYEQYF
TRBJ2-2 | TRBV12-5 | - | - | 14 | TGTGCTAGTGGACGAGGGACGAACACCGGGGAGCTGTTTTTT | CASGRGTNTGELFF
TRBJ1-1 | TRBV10-2 | - | - | 13 | TGCGCCAGCCGAGCCCCCCACAACACTGAAGCTTTCTTT | CASRAPHNTEAFF
TRBJ1-2 | TRBV18 | - | - | 13 | TGTGCCAGCTCACCAACGGGGGGCTATGGCTACACCTTC | CASSPTGGYGYTF
TRBJ2-2 | TRBV6-4 | - | - | 15 | TGTGCCAGCAGAAGGACAGCCTTGAACACCGGGGAGCTGTTTTTT | CASRRTALNTGELFF
TRBJ1-4 | TRBV7-9 | TRBD1 | - | 15 | TGTGCCAGCAGCTTAGAGGGACAGCAGTATGAAAAACTGTTTTTT | CASSLEGQQYEKLFF
TRBJ1-6 | TRBV7-2 | TRBD1 | - | 15 | TGTGCCAGCAGCCCCCGACAGGGGTATAATTCACCCCTCCACTTT | CASSPRQGYNSPLHF
TRBJ2-2 | TRBV3-1/TRBV3-2 | TRBD2 | few | 15 | TGTGCCAGCAGCCAGCTAGCGGGGAAGACCGGGGAGCTGTTTTTT | CASSQLAGKTGELFF
TRBJ1-1 | TRBV3-1/TRBV3-2 | TRBD1 | few | 16 | TGTGCCAGCAGCCAGTTTCCGGGACAGGGGACAACTGAAGCTTTCTTT | CASSQFPGQGTTEAFF
TRBJ2-7 | TRBV6-1 | - | once | 15 | TGTGCCAGCAGTGAGGGCCCAGGGGCGTCCTACGAGCAGTACTTC | CASSEGPGASYEQYF
TRBJ2-3 | TRBV25-1 | TRBD2 | - | 15 | TGTGCCAGCAGTGTAGGCGGGGGGACCACAGATACGCAGTATTTT | CASSVGGGTTDTQYF
TRBJ2-2 | TRBV5-1 | TRBD2 | - | 14 | TGCGCCAGCAGCTTAGTAGCGGGAGCCGGGGAGCTGTTTTTT | CASSLVAGAGELFF
TRBJ2-1 | TRBV5-6 | - | once | 14 | TGTGCCAGCAGGACGGGCGGGTCCTACAATGAGCAGTTCTTC | CASRTGGSYNEQFF
TRBJ2-7 | TRBV4-1 | - | - | 14 | TGCGCCAGCAGCCAAGTAGGTGGAGGATCCGAGCAGTACTTC | CASSQVGGGSEQYF
TRBJ2-7 | TRBV7-2 | - | - | 18 | TGTGCCAGCAGCTTAGTGGCAGGGTCGGCGACTTTCACCTACGAGCAGTACTTC | CASSLVAGSATFTYEQYF
TRBJ2-2 | TRBV28 | TRBD1 | - | 17 | TGTGCCAGCAGATCTCCTTCCGGGACAGGGCTAAACGGGGAGCTGTTTTTT | CASRSPSGTGLNGELFF
TRBJ1-4 | TRBV29-1 | TRBD1 | - | 14 | TGCAGCGTCGCACCCGGGACAGGGGACGAAAAACTGTTTTTT | CSVAPGTGDEKLFF
TRBJ2-7 | TRBV10-3 | TRBD2 | - | 15 | TGTGCCATCAGTGAGTCGGGCGGGAGCTCTTACGAGCAGTACTTC | CAISESGGSSYEQYF
TRBJ2-5 | TRBV12-3/TRBV12-4 | TRBD1 | - | 13 | TGTGCCAGCAGTTTCAGGGGGCAGGAGACCCAGTACTTC | CASSFRGQETQYF
TRBJ1-5 | TRBV2 | TRBD1 | - | 15 | TGTGCCAGCTCCGGGACCCACAGGGGGAGTCAGCCCCAGCATTTT | CASSGTHRGSQPQHF
TRBJ2-7 | TRBV5-1 | - | - | 14 | TGCGCCAGCAGCTTGGTCGGCGGCTCCTACGAGCAGTACTTC | CASSLVGGSYEQYF
TRBJ2-5 | TRBV11-3 | - | - | 13 | TGTGCCAGCTCTCCGGGTAGCCAAGAGACCCAGTACTTC | CASSPGSQETQYF
TRBJ2-3 | TRBV12-5 | - | few | 15 | TGTGCTAGTAGGAGCGACAGGGAGGAGCCAGATACGCAGTATTTT | CASRSDREEPDTQYF
TRBJ1-1 | TRBV2 | TRBD1 | - | 13 | TGTGCCAGCAGTCGACAGGGAATGACTGAAGCTTTCTTT | CASSRQGMTEAFF
TRBJ2-5 | TRBV7-2 | TRBD2 | - | 14 | TGTGCCAGCAGCTCGCGACTAGCCGCGGAGACCCAGTACTTC | CASSSRLAAETQYF
TRBJ2-3 | TRBV5-5 | - | - | 15 | TGTGCCAGCAGCCGTCGACTAGATTTAGCAGATACGCAGTATTTT | CASSRRLDLADTQYF
TRBJ2-2 | TRBV6-2/TRBV6-3 | - | - | 12 | TGTGCCAGCAGTTACCCACAGCGGGCCCTGTTTTTT | CASSYPQRALFF
TRBJ1-1 | TRBV2 | TRBD1 | - | 14 | TGTGCCAGCAGTGAAAACAGGGGTGACACTGAAGCTTTCTTT | CASSENRGDTEAFF
TRBJ1-1 | TRBV5-1 | TRBD1 | - | 14 | TGCGCCAGCACCCAACAGGGGGCGTTCACTGAAGCTTTCTTT | CASTQQGAFTEAFF
TRBJ1-2 | TRBV11-3 | - | - | 12 | TGTGCCAGCAGCTTGGGAGACTATGGCTACACCTTC | CASSLGDYGYTF
TRBJ1-4 | TRBV4-3 | - | - | 16 | TGCGCCAGCAGCCAAGGGGGTTCAGGGAGGGCTGAAAAACTGTTTTTT | CASSQGGSGRAEKLFF
TRBJ2-2 | TRBV27 | TRBD1 | - | 15 | TGTGCCAGCAGTCCGATGACAGGGGTCACCGGGGAGCTGTTTTTT | CASSPMTGVTGELFF
TRBJ2-7 | TRBV2 | - | few | 14 | TGTGCCAGCAGTGAAGCAGGGAGAGGGTACGAGCAGTACTTC | CASSEAGRGYEQYF
TRBJ2-4 | TRBV4-2 | TRBD1 | - | 17 | TGTGCCAGCAGCCAAGATGTCACAGGGGTGCTCAAAAACATTCAGTACTTC | CASSQDVTGVLKNIQYF
TRBJ2-3 | TRBV18 | - | - | 16 | TGTGCCAGCTCACCATCCCGGACTCGTTCAACAGATACGCAGTATTTT | CASSPSRTRSTDTQYF
TRBJ1-4 | TRBV5-1 | TRBD1 | - | 14 | TGCGCCAGCAGCTTGACAGGGGAGAATGAAAAACTGTTTTTT | CASSLTGENEKLFF
TRBJ1-1 | TRBV7-9 | - | - | 15 | TGTGCCAGCAGCCCCGGGTTGGGGGCGAACACTGAAGCTTTCTTT | CASSPGLGANTEAFF
TRBJ2-7 | TRBV27 | - | few | 15 | TGTGCCAGCAGTTTAGGGTGGACACGTCACTACGAGCAGTACTTC | CASSLGWTRHYEQYF
TRBJ1-2 | TRBV7-9 | TRBD1 | - | 15 | TGTGCCAGCAGCCCTTGGGACAGGGATAACTATGGCTACACCTTC | CASSPWDRDNYGYTF
TRBJ2-1 | TRBV7-2 | - | - | 16 | TGTGCCAGCAGCTATATGGGGGCAATCTCCTACAATGAGCAGTTCTTC | CASSYMGAISYNEQFF
TRBJ2-1 | TRBV1 | - | - | 22 | TGCACCAGCAGCCAAGATCATTCGATACTGGTGGAGTATAGCGAATTCTACAATGAGCAGTTCTTC | CTSSQDHSILVEYSEFYNEQFF
TRBJ1-2 | TRBV28 | - | - | 13 | TGTGCCTCTGAGGGTGGCTATCAGTATGGCTACACCTTC | CASEGGYQYGYTF
TRBJ2-3 | TRBV11-2 | - | - | 14 | TGTGCCAGCACCACCGGAGAGGTAACAGATACGCAGTATTTT | CASTTGEVTDTQYF
TRBJ1-2 | TRBV6-5 | - | - | 13 | TGTGCCAGCAGTTACAATGGGGCGTATGGCTACACCTTC | CASSYNGAYGYTF
TRBJ1-2 | TRBV2 | - | - | 13 | TGTGCCAGTCCGGGACAATTAAACTATGGCTACACCTTC | CASPGQLNYGYTF
TRBJ1-1 | TRBV5-4 | - | - | 15 | TGTGCCAGCAGCTCCGCCGCTACAGGGAACACTGAAGCTTTCTTT | CASSSAATGNTEAFF
TRBJ1-6 | TRBV6-1 | TRBD1 | - | 14 | TGTGCCAGCAGTGAAGGGGACAGGGATTCACCCCTCCACTTT | CASSEGDRDSPLHF
TRBJ2-5 | TRBV28 | - | - | 12 | TGTGCCAGCAGTTTAGTCGGTGAGACCCAGTACTTC | CASSLVGETQYF
TRBJ1-2 | TRBV6-4 | - | once | 16 | TGTGCCAGCAGTGACCCCCCCGCGGGATGGGGCGGGGGCTACACCTTC | CASSDPPAGWGGGYTF
TRBJ1-4 | TRBV3-1/TRBV3-2 | - | - | 13 | TGTGCCAGCAGCCTGGCCCTGAGGGAAAAACTGTTTTTT | CASSLALREKLFF
TRBJ2-1 | TRBV6-6 | TRBD2 | - | 17 | TGTGCCAGCAGTCCCACCCTCTTAGCGGGAGGGAGCAATGAGCAGTTCTTC | CASSPTLLAGGSNEQFF
TRBJ1-1 | TRBV7-3 | - | once | 14 | TGTGCCAGCAGCTTGACGACAGGAACCACTGAAGCTTTCTTT | CASSLTTGTTEAFF
TRBJ2-1 | TRBV11-2 | TRBD2 | - | 17 | TGTGCCAGCAGCTTAGTAAGGTCCAGCGGGGTGGAAAATGAGCAGTTCTTC | CASSLVRSSGVENEQFF
TRBJ1-2 | TRBV6-5 | - | - | 11 | TGTGCCAGCGCAGGGTCAATAGGCTACACCTTC | CASAGSIGYTF
TRBJ1-4 | TRBV18 | TRBD1 | - | 15 | TGTGCCAGCTCACCGCCGGGACAGATGAATGAAAAACTGTTTTTT | CASSPPGQMNEKLFF